These T cell receptor beta chains were read from a single sample in a study of T-cell reconstitution after alpha-beta-depleted transplantation in children. TCRdb re-called the PCR reads with MiXCR, one entry per CDR3 protein. Here the sample spans 610,000 or so distinct CDR3 sequences, more than 20% being singletons. This specimen was PBMCs, taken before TCRalphabeta/CD19-depleted stem cell transplant. All receptors come from a boy under two years old with Wiskott-Aldrich syndrome, due to receive a stem cell transplant. Both conserved end residues are part of each CDR3. D genes are given only for firm matches. Clone size is given for some rows only: seen once, a few or many times, or a class if the clone is expanded.

abundance | j_gene | v_gene | d_gene | CDR3nt | CDR3aa
few | TRBJ2-7 | TRBV12-3/TRBV12-4 | NA | TGTGCCAGCGGTTTGATCAGGGGCTACGAGCAGTACTTC | CASGLIRGYEQYF
few | TRBJ2-2 | TRBV7-2 | NA | TGTGCCAGCACCCAGGGGGGACAAAACACCGGGGAGCTGTTTTTT | CASTQGGQNTGELFF
NA | TRBJ1-2 | TRBV20-1 | NA | TGCAGTGCTCTGGGGGCGGGTCCTAACTATGGCTACACCTTC | CSALGAGPNYGYTF
NA | TRBJ2-1 | TRBV10-2 | TRBD2 | TGCGCCAGCAGTGTTAGCGGGGGCTCCTACAATGAGCAGTTCTTC | CASSVSGGSYNEQFF
NA | TRBJ2-1 | TRBV29-1 | TRBD1 | TGCAGCGTCCCCGGGACAGGCTCCTACAATGAGCAGTTCTTC | CSVPGTGSYNEQFF
NA | TRBJ2-3 | TRBV24-1 | NA | TGTGCCACCAGTGAAGGACGGAGTAGCACAGATACGCAGTATTTT | CATSEGRSSTDTQYF
few | TRBJ1-1 | TRBV30 | NA | TGTGCCTGGAGTGTCGAGACTGAAGCTTTCTTT | CAWSVETEAFF
NA | TRBJ2-1 | TRBV7-3 | TRBD2 | TGTGCCAGCAGCTTAGCGGGAGTTGCAAATGAGCAGTTCTTC | CASSLAGVANEQFF
few | TRBJ2-5 | TRBV5-1 | NA | TGCGCCAGCAGCTTGGGGAACCAAGAGACCCACTTC | CASSLGNQETHF
few | TRBJ2-7 | TRBV30 | NA | TGTGCCTGGAGTGTACGGAGGGCCAACTACGAGCAGTACTTC | CAWSVRRANYEQYF
few | TRBJ1-1 | TRBV5-1 | TRBD1 | TGCGCCAGCAGCGCACAGACAGGGATCCGTGAAGCTTTCTTT | CASSAQTGIREAFF
few | TRBJ2-1 | TRBV20-1 | NA | TGCAGTGCCAGAGCCAATGAGCAGTTCTTC | CSARANEQFF
NA | TRBJ2-7 | TRBV28 | TRBD2 | TGTGCCACCTTAGCGGGAGCTCGCCTCGAGCAGTACTTC | CATLAGARLEQYF
NA | TRBJ2-3 | TRBV19 | NA | TGTGCCAGTAGTATATCAGACTTCAGCACAGATACGCAGTATTTT | CASSISDFSTDTQYF
NA | TRBJ2-1 | TRBV12-3/TRBV12-4 | NA | TGTGCCAGCAGTTCCGCCGGACAACGACTACGCTACAATGAGCAGTTCTTC | CASSSAGQRLRYNEQFF
NA | TRBJ1-2 | TRBV6-5 | TRBD1 | TGTGCCAGCAGCGCCGTCAGGACAGGGCACTATGGCTACACCTTC | CASSAVRTGHYGYTF
NA | TRBJ1-4 | TRBV20-1 | NA | TGCAGTGCTAGATGGGGCCCAGGGCTTAATGAAAAACTGTTTTTT | CSARWGPGLNEKLFF
NA | TRBJ2-1 | TRBV7-9 | TRBD1 | TGTGCCAGCAGCTTAGCGGTGGGACAGGGGCCGCAGAATGAGCAGTTCTTC | CASSLAVGQGPQNEQFF
NA | TRBJ2-5 | TRBV7-3 | NA | TGTGCCAGCAGCCCCCATGGTAGGGTGGAGACCCAGTACTTC | CASSPHGRVETQYF
NA | TRBJ1-1 | TRBV7-2 | NA | TGTGCCAGCAGCTTAGCTGGGACGCCTAACACTGAAGCTTTCTTT | CASSLAGTPNTEAFF
few | TRBJ2-3 | TRBV5-6 | NA | TGTGCCAGCAGCTTGGTAGTCGGCGGGAGCACAGATACGCAGTATTTT | CASSLVVGGSTDTQYF
NA | TRBJ2-4 | TRBV10-3 | NA | TGTGCCATCAGTGAGTACAGCTCCAAAAACATTCAGTACTTC | CAISEYSSKNIQYF
NA | TRBJ2-3 | TRBV2 | NA | TGTGCCAGCCGATTGACAAGATCCACAGATACGCAGTATTTT | CASRLTRSTDTQYF
NA | TRBJ2-2 | TRBV5-1 | TRBD1 | TGCGCCAGCAGCCGCACGGGACAGGGGACCGGGGAGCTGTTTTTT | CASSRTGQGTGELFF
NA | TRBJ2-7 | TRBV11-1 | NA | TGTGCCAGCAGCTACCGGGACGGAGCCTACGAGCAGTACTTC | CASSYRDGAYEQYF
few | TRBJ1-6 | TRBV7-6 | TRBD1 | TGTGCCAGCAGCATACGACAGGGATGGGACTCACCCCTCCACTTT | CASSIRQGWDSPLHF
NA | TRBJ2-7 | TRBV7-2 | TRBD1 | TGTGCCAGCAGCGAAGGGACAGGTGACACCTACGAGCAGTACTTC | CASSEGTGDTYEQYF
NA | TRBJ2-7 | TRBV5-6 | TRBD2 | TGTGCCAGCAGGAAAGGGCTAGCGGGAGAAGGCGAGCAGTACTTC | CASRKGLAGEGEQYF
NA | TRBJ2-7 | TRBV20-1 | TRBD2 | TGCAGTGCTAGGGGAACTAGCGGTATAACAGGGCAGTACTTC | CSARGTSGITGQYF
NA | TRBJ2-7 | TRBV30 | TRBD2 | TGTGCCTGGAGGCTGGGACTAGCGGACGAAAGGGACGAGCAGTACTTC | CAWRLGLADERDEQYF
NA | TRBJ2-7 | TRBV5-1 | NA | TGCGCCAGCAGCTTGTTGCAGGGTCCCTACGAGCAGTACTTC | CASSLLQGPYEQYF
once | TRBJ1-1 | TRBV19 | NA | TGTGCCAGTAGTATTCCGGGGGGGAACACTGAAGCTTTCTTT | CASSIPGGNTEAFF
NA | TRBJ1-2 | TRBV27 | NA | TGTGCCAGCAGTTTACTCGGCGGCGAAGGCTATGGCTACACCTTC | CASSLLGGEGYGYTF
NA | TRBJ2-7 | TRBV5-1 | TRBD2 | TGCGCCAGCAGCCCACAGACTAGCGGGAGCCACGAGCAGTACTTC | CASSPQTSGSHEQYF
NA | TRBJ2-7 | TRBV2 | NA | TGTGCCAGCAGTGACCAGGGAGCTTACGAGCAGTACTTC | CASSDQGAYEQYF
NA | TRBJ2-7 | TRBV28 | NA | TGTGCCAGCAGTTTATCGGGGAGGGAGCAGTACTTC | CASSLSGREQYF
NA | TRBJ2-1 | TRBV5-5 | NA | TGTGCCAGCAGCCCCGATGTAACCTACAATGAGCAGTTCTTC | CASSPDVTYNEQFF
few | TRBJ2-7 | TRBV7-9 | NA | TGTGCCAGCAGCGTTTCGACAGGCTACGAGCAGTACTTC | CASSVSTGYEQYF
NA | TRBJ2-1 | TRBV11-2 | TRBD1 | TGTGCCAGCACCTTAGTGGACAGGATCTACAATGAGCAGTTCTTC | CASTLVDRIYNEQFF
NA | TRBJ1-6 | TRBV6-5 | NA | TGTGCCAGCAGTTACTCATCGCAGGGAAATTCACCCCTCCACTTT | CASSYSSQGNSPLHF
NA | TRBJ2-5 | TRBV25-1 | TRBD1 | TGTGCCAGCAGTGAACGCAGGGGGCCTGAGACCCAGTACTTC | CASSERRGPETQYF
few | TRBJ2-3 | TRBV29-1 | NA | TGCAGCGTTCGTCAAATCACAGATACGCAGTATTTT | CSVRQITDTQYF
few | TRBJ1-1 | TRBV6-1 | NA | TGTGCCAGCAGGCTCAGTGGTTACACTGAAGCTTTCTTT | CASRLSGYTEAFF
NA | TRBJ2-1 | TRBV7-7 | NA | TGTGCCAGGAGCTTAGAATGGGGCTGGGAGCAGTTCTTC | CARSLEWGWEQFF
NA | TRBJ2-7 | TRBV6-2/TRBV6-3 | NA | TGTGCCAGCAGTTGGGGGATGGGGGCAGCCCTTTCCTACGAGCAGTACTTC | CASSWGMGAALSYEQYF
NA | TRBJ2-1 | TRBV5-1 | NA | TGCGCCAGCTCCTTTCCCGGCGGAATGGCTACCCGGAATGAGCAGTTCTTC | CASSFPGGMATRNEQFF
NA | TRBJ2-2 | TRBV4-1 | TRBD1 | TGCGCCAGCAGCCCACGAGACAGGGGGCTAACCGGGGAGCTGTTTTTT | CASSPRDRGLTGELFF
NA | TRBJ2-7 | TRBV20-1 | TRBD1 | TGCAGTGCTACACCGCGGACAGGCGGGTACGAGCAGTACTTC | CSATPRTGGYEQYF
NA | TRBJ2-3 | TRBV30 | TRBD2 | TGTGCCTGGAGTGTAAGCCGGGGGGGATATACGCAGTATTTT | CAWSVSRGGYTQYF
NA | TRBJ1-5 | TRBV12-3/TRBV12-4 | NA | TGTGCCAGCAGCCCCGGGCGAGCGGGGAATCAGCCCCAGCATTTT | CASSPGRAGNQPQHF
NA | TRBJ2-1 | TRBV29-1 | NA | TGCAGCGTGAACAGAGCCTACAATGAGCAGTTCTTC | CSVNRAYNEQFF
few | TRBJ2-7 | TRBV5-6 | TRBD2 | TGTGCCAGCAGCTTGCAGCGGGAGATCTCCTACGAGCAGTACTTC | CASSLQREISYEQYF
few | TRBJ2-1 | TRBV20-1 | TRBD2 | TGCAGTGCTAGACGTAGCGGGAGCTTCTTCTACTACAATGAGCAGTTCTTC | CSARRSGSFFYYNEQFF
many | TRBJ1-5 | TRBV5-1 | NA | TGCGCCAGCAGCTTGGCAGGGGATCAGCCCCAGCATTTT | CASSLAGDQPQHF
few | TRBJ1-4 | TRBV20-1 | TRBD1 | TGCAGTGGTACGACAGGGGGGGATGAAAAACTGTTTTTT | CSGTTGGDEKLFF
NA | TRBJ1-1 | TRBV6-1 | NA | TGTGCCAGCAGTGGGGGTCGGATGAACACTGAAGCTTTCTTT | CASSGGRMNTEAFF
NA | TRBJ1-2 | TRBV5-1 | TRBD1 | TGCGCCAGCAGCTTGGGGGGGACAGTCTTAAATGGCTACACCTTC | CASSLGGTVLNGYTF